Listed below are T cell receptor beta chains from one sample, sequenced in a study of vaccination effects on CD4 cells after COVID-19. Their antigens remain unidentified. Method: immunoSEQ multiplex PCR; TCRdb's copy keeps in-frame clones and lacks some. The sample lists 20,000 to 25,000 clones, approximately 81% occurring once. The material sequenced was CD4+ T cells from PBMCs cultured with HCoV-NL63 spike peptides, taken before COVID-19 vaccination. All receptors come from a human donor who received a COVID-19 vaccine. Each CDR3 is given with its conserved first and last residue. Each record gives: J gene, V gene, CDR3 protein.

j_gene: TRBJ1-4
v_gene: TRBV6-4
CDR3aa: CASSQNSNEKLFF

j_gene: TRBJ2-1
v_gene: TRBV30
CDR3aa: CAWSDLWGREGRNEQFF

j_gene: TRBJ2-3
v_gene: TRBV19
CDR3aa: CASSPSGDTQYF

j_gene: TRBJ1-1
v_gene: TRBV20-1
CDR3aa: CSASRVNTEAFF

j_gene: TRBJ1-2
v_gene: TRBV4-1
CDR3aa: CASSQESTLNYGYTF

j_gene: TRBJ2-3
v_gene: TRBV5-8
CDR3aa: CASSLGLAGQRDTQYF

j_gene: TRBJ2-5
v_gene: TRBV28
CDR3aa: CASHPTGRGTQYF

j_gene: TRBJ1-5
v_gene: TRBV19
CDR3aa: CASSTLGQREPQHF

j_gene: TRBJ1-1
v_gene: TRBV15
CDR3aa: CATSSGGGTANTEAFF

j_gene: TRBJ2-1
v_gene: TRBV5-6
CDR3aa: CASSLTTGEQFF